Here is one TCR beta chain with its context. This entry belongs to a study of blood T cell repertoires in COVID-19. The overall study: Samples of COVID-19 (acute and convalescent) were obtained from the United States, Italy and Spain. PBMCs, B-cell-depleted T cells, or T cells were the source of the cDNA or gDNA that made up the material.

Profiling relied on immunoSEQ multiplex PCR, and the TCRdb table lists in-frame clones only, not all of them. The sample records 200,000 to 250,000 clones, approximately 84% being singletons. Germline V gene lookup returns CDR1 LGHDT and CDR2 YNNKEL (reference sequence). Germline trimming cut 4 bases from V and 4 bases from J; bases unmatched to any gene: 6. The CDR3 runs to 14 residues. Resolution of symptoms, clearance, or two negative PCRs was present in recovered Cohort 3 donors. The V gene is TRBV3-1 (or the pseudogene TRBV3-2), the J gene TRBJ1-2; TRBD1 aligns across 7 bases. The clonotype was recovered from a man aged 55 to 70 who had recovered from COVID-19. Sequenced input: PBMCs or T cells enriched from blood (not recorded which). Here the CDR3 reads CASSPRGSLYGYTF. Written as DNA, the CDR3 is TGTGCCAGCAGCCCCAGGGGGTCACTCTATGGCTACACCTTC.